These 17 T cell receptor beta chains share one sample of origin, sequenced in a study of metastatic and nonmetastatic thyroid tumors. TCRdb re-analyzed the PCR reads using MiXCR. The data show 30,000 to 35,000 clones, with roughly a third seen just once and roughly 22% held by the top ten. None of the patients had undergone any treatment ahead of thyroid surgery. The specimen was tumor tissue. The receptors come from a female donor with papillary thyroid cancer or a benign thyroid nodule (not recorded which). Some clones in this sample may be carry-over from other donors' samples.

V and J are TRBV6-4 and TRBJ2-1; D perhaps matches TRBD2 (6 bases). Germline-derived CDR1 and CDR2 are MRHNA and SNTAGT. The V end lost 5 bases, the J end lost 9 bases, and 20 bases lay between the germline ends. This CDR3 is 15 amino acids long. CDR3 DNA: TGTGCCAGCAGTCCCTCGGGGGAAGGTCTCCCTGAGCAGTTCTTC. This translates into CASSPSGEGLPEQFF.

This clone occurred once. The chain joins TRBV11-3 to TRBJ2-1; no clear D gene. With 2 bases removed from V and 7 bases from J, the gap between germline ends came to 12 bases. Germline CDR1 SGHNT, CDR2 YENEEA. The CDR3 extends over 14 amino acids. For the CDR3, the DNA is TGTGCCAGCAGCTTAAGTGGGCTAGGGAATGAGCAGTTCTTC. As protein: CASSLSGLGNEQFF.

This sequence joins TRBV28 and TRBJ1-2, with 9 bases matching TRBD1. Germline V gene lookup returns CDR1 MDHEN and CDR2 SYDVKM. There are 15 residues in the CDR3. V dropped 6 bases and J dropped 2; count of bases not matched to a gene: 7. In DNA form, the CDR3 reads TGTGCCAGCAGCGGGACAGGGTTGAAAAACTATGGCTACACCTTC. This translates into CASSGTGLKNYGYTF.

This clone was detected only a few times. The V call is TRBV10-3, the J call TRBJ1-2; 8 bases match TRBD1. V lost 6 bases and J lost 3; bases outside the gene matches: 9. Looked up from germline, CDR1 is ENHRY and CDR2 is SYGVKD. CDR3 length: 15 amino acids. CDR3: CAIRVLQGADYGYTF. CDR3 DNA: TGTGCCATCAGGGTGCTCCAGGGGGCTGACTATGGCTACACCTTC.

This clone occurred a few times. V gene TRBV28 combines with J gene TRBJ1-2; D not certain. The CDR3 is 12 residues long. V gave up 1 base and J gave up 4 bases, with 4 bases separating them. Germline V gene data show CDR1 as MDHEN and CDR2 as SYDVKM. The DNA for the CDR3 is TGTGCCAGCAGTTTATACATCTATGGCTACACCTTC. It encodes CASSLYIYGYTF.

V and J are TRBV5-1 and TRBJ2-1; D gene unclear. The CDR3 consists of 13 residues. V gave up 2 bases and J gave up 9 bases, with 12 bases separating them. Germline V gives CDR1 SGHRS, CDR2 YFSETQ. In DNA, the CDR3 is TGCGCCAGCAGCTTTCGGGTTGTGGGTGAGCAGTTCTTC. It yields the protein CASSFRVVGEQFF.

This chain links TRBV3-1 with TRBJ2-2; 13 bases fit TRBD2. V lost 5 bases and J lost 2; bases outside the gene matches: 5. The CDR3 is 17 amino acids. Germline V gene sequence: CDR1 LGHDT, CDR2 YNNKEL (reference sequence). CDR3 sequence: CASSSGLAGVNTGELFF. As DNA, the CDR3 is TGTGCCAGCAGCTCAGGACTAGCGGGGGTCAACACCGGGGAGCTGTTTTTT. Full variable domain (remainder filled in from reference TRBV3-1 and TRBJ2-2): DTAVSQTPKYLVTQMGNDKSIKCEQNLGHDTMYWYKQDSKKFLKIMFSYNNKELIINETVPNRFSPKSPDKAHLNLHINSLELGDSAVYFCASSSGLAGVNTGELFFGEGSRLTVL.

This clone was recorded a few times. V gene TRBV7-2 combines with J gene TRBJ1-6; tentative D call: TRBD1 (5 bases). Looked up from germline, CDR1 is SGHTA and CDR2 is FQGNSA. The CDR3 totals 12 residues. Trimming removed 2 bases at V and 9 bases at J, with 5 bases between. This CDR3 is CASSLRGSPLHF. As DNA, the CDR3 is TGTGCCAGCAGCTTAAGGGGTTCACCCCTCCACTTT.

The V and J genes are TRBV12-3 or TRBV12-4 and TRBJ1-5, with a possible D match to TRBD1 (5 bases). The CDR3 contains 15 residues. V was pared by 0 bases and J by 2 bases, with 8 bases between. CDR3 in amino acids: CASSLAPGGNQPQHF. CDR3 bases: TGTGCCAGCAGTTTAGCCCCGGGGGGCAATCAGCCCCAGCATTTT.

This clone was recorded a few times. CDR3 region: CASRLGLESYEQYF. CDR3 nucleotide sequence: TGTGCCAGCCGGCTGGGGCTTGAGTCCTACGAGCAGTACTTC. V usage is TRBV2 and J usage is TRBJ2-7; tentatively, D is TRBD1 (5 bases). Trimming removed 8 bases from V and 1 base from J, with 15 bases in between. In germline, CDR1 is SNHLY, CDR2 FYNNEI. The CDR3 contains 14 residues.

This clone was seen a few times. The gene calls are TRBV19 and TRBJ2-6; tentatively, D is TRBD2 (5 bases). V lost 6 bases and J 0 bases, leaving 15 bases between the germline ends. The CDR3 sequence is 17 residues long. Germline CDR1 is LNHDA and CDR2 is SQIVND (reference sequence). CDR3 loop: CASSRGILTSGANVLTF. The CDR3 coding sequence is TGTGCCAGTAGCCGAGGGATCCTAACCTCTGGGGCCAACGTCCTGACTTTC.

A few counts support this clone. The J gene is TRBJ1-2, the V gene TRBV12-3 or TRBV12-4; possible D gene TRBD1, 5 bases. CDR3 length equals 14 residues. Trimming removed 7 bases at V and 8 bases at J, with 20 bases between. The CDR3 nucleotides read TGTGCCAGCACTTGGGGCAGCGAGAAGGGGGGCTACACCTTC. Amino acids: CASTWGSEKGGYTF.

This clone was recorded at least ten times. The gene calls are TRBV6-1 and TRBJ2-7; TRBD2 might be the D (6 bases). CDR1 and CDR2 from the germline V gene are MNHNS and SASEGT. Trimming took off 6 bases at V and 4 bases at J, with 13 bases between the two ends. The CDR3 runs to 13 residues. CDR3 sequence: CASRSLGGYEQYF. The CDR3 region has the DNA TGTGCCAGCAGGTCGCTCGGGGGTTACGAGCAGTACTTC.

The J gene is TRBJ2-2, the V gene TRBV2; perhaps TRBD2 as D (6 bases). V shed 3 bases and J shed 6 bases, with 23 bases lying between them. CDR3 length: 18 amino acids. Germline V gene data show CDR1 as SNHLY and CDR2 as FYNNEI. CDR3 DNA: TGTGCCAGCAGTGACCAACTATCGGGAGTCAAAAGGGCCGGGGAGCTGTTTTTT. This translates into CASSDQLSGVKRAGELFF. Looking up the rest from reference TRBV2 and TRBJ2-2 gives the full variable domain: EPEVTQTPSHQVTQMGQEVILRCVPISNHLYFYWYRQILGQKVEFLVSFYNNEISEKSEIFDDQFSVERPDGSNFTLKIRSTKLEDSAMYFCASSDQLSGVKRAGELFFGEGSRLTVL.

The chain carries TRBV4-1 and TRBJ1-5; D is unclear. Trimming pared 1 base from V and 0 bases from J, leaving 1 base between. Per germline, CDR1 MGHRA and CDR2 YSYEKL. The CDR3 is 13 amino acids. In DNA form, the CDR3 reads TGCGCCAGCAGCCAAGGTAGCAATCAGCCCCAGCATTTT. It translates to CASSQGSNQPQHF.

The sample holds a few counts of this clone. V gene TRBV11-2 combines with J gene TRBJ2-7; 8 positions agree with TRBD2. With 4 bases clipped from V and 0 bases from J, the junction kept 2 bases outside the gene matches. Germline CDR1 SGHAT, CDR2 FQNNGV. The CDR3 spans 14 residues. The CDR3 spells CASSSGGSSYEQYF. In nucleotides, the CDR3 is TGTGCCAGCAGCTCGGGGGGGAGCTCCTACGAGCAGTACTTC. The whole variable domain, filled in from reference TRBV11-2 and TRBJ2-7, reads EAGVAQSPRYKIIEKRQSVAFWCNPISGHATLYWYQQILGQGPKLLIQFQNNGVVDDSQLPKDRFSAERLKGVDSTLKIQPAKLEDSAVYLCASSSGGSSYEQYFGPGTRLTVT.

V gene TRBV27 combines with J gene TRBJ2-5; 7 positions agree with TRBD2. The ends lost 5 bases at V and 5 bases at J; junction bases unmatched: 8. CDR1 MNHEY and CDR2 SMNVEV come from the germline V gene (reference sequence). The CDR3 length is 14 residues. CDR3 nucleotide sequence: TGTGCCAGCAGTGTCGGGGGAGGGCGGGAGACCCAGTACTTC. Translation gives CASSVGGGRETQYF.